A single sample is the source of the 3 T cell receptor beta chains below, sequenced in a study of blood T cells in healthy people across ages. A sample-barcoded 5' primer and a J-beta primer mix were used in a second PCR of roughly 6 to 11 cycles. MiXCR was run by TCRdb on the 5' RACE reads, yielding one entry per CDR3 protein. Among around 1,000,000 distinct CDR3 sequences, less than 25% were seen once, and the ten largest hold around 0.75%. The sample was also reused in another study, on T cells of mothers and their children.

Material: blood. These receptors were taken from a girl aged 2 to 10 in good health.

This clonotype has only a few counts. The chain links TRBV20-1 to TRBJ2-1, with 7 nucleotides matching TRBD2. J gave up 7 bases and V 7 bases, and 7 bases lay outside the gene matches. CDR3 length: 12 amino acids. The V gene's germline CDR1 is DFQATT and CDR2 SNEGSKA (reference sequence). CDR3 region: CSGAGYSNEQFF. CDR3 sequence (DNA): TGCAGTGGAGCGGGATATTCAAATGAGCAGTTCTTC.

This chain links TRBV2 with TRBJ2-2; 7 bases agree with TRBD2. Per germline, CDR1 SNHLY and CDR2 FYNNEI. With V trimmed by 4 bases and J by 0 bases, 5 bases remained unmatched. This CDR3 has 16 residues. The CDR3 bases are TGTGCCAGCAGTGTAAGGCTAGCGGCGAACACCGGGGAGCTGTTTTTT. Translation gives CASSVRLAANTGELFF.

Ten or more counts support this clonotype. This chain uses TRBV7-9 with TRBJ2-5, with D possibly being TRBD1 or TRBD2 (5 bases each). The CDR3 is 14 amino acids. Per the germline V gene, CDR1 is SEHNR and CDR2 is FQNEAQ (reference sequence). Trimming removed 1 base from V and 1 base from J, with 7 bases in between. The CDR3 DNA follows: TGTGCCAGCAGCTTAGAGGGGACCCAAGAGACCCAGTACTTC. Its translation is CASSLEGTQETQYF. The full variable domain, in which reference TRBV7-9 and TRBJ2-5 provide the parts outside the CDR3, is DTGVSQNPRHKITKRGQNVTFRCDPISEHNRLYWYRQTLGQGPEFLTYFQNEAQLEKSRLLSDRFSAERPKGSFSTLEIQRTEQGDSAMYLCASSLEGTQETQYFGPGTRLLVL.